Listed below are T cell receptor beta chains from one sample, sequenced in a study of shared clonotypes between healthy human individuals. This table comes from immunoSEQ multiplex PCR, and its TCRdb copy is limited to in-frame clones, with some not included. The sample contains 500,000 to 650,000 clones, roughly 79% of which appear only once. The sample taken for sequencing was PBMCs. The receptor source for this set is a woman aged 40-49 years in good health. Some clones in this sample may be carry-over from other donors' samples. Both conserved end residues are part of each CDR3. The D gene is left open where the match is weak. Size tells how often a clone was seen (once, few, many) or the class of an expanded clone, and some rows leave it out.

- 15 TRBJ2-7 TRBV5-5 - TGTGCCAGCAGCTTGGCTGGGACGGCACCCTACGAGCAGTACTTC CASSLAGTAPYEQYF
- 12 TRBJ2-7 TRBV18 - TGTGCCAGCTCACCGGGGACGGACGAGCAGTACTTC CASSPGTDEQYF
TRBD2 15 TRBJ2-2 TRBV9 - TGTGCCAGCAGTAGGGGGACTAGCAACACCGGGGAGCTGTTTTTT CASSRGTSNTGELFF
- 13 TRBJ1-5 TRBV7-2 - TGTGCCAGCAGCCCTCAAGGGGATCAGCCCCAGCATTTT CASSPQGDQPQHF
TRBD2 16 TRBJ2-7 TRBV5-4 - TGTGCCAGCAGCTGGAGGGAGCGGGAGGGGAACTACGAGCAGTACTTC CASSWREREGNYEQYF
- 15 TRBJ2-7 TRBV28 - TGTGCCAGCACTAGGATTAGCAACGCTGGCTACGAGCAGTACTTC CASTRISNAGYEQYF
TRBD2 13 TRBJ2-1 TRBV2 - TGTGCCAGCGGGCGGGAGGGCCGGAATGAGCAGTTCTTC CASGREGRNEQFF
- 15 TRBJ2-3 TRBV30 once TGTGCCTGGAGTGTACGCAGGGGTGGCACAGATACGCAGTATTTT CAWSVRRGGTDTQYF
- 14 TRBJ2-1 TRBV5-4 - TGTGCCAGCAGCTTGATCGGCTCCTACAATGAGCAGTTCTTC CASSLIGSYNEQFF
- 14 TRBJ2-3 TRBV5-1 - TGCGCCAGCAGCTTGATAAATCCCACAGATACGCAGTATTTT CASSLINPTDTQYF
- 14 TRBJ2-1 TRBV7-9 - TGTGCCAGCAGCCCCATAATTGTCTACAATGAGCAGTTCTTC CASSPIIVYNEQFF
- 17 TRBJ2-5 TRBV5-1 few TGCGCCAGCAGCGCACCCCCAGGGACCGAGTACCAAGAGACCCAGTACTTC CASSAPPGTEYQETQYF
- 14 TRBJ1-4 TRBV5-1 few TGCGCCAGCAGCTTGGAAGGCAGGGACGAAAAACTGTTTTTT CASSLEGRDEKLFF
- 13 TRBJ2-1 TRBV25-1 - TGTGCCAGCAGTCTTGAAGGGCACAATGAGCAGTTCTTC CASSLEGHNEQFF
TRBD1 15 TRBJ2-2 TRBV28 once TGTGCCAGCAGAAGGACAGGGGGCGGGACCGGGGAGCTGTTTTTT CASRRTGGGTGELFF
- 13 TRBJ2-5 TRBV30 - TGTGCCTGGAATATAGCCTGGGGAGAGACCCAGTACTTC CAWNIAWGETQYF
- 15 TRBJ2-2 TRBV29-1 - TGCAGCGTAAGGACGGGGATCGCGAACACCGGGGAGCTGTTTTTT CSVRTGIANTGELFF